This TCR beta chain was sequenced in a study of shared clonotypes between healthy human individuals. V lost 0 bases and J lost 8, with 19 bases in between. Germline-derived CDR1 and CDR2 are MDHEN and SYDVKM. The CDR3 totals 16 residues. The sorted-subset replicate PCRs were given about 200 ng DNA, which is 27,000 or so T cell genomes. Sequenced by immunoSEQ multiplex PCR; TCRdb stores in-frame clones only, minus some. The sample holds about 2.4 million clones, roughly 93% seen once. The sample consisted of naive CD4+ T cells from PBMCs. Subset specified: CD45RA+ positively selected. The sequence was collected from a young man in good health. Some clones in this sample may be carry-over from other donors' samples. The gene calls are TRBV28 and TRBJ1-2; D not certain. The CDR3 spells CASSLWEPALKWGYTF. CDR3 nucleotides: TGTGCCAGCAGTTTATGGGAGCCGGCCCTGAAGTGGGGCTACACCTTC.